The T cell receptor beta chain under discussion was sequenced for a study of CD8+ T cells in alopecia areata. Extracted from the samples, RNA was reverse transcribed into cDNA to serve as the sequencing template. Data came from immunoSEQ multiplex PCR; TCRdb stores just in-frame clones and leaves some out. The data contain roughly 23,000 clones, roughly 50% of them seen just once; the ten biggest clones take up roughly 29%. Study-wide findings and caveats: Clonality was higher in lesional than normal scalp, especially in alopecia totalis/universalis.

The CDR3 totals 12 residues. After removal of 6 bases from V and 3 bases from J, the junction contained 4 bases not matched to a gene. Germline V gene sequence: CDR1 SQVTM, CDR2 ANQGSEA. Peripheral blood and lesional scalp punch biopsies were taken from alopecia areata patients. This clone was picked up a small number of times. Its antigen is undetermined. The TCR sequence derives from a human donor with alopecia areata. Sequenced material: NKG2D-high CD8+ T cells sorted from blood. The chain has TRBV29-1 and TRBJ2-7; 8 bases are a match to TRBD2. The CDR3 DNA reads as TGCAGCGTGGAGGGACTAGACTACGAGCAGTACTTC. Translating gives CSVEGLDYEQYF.